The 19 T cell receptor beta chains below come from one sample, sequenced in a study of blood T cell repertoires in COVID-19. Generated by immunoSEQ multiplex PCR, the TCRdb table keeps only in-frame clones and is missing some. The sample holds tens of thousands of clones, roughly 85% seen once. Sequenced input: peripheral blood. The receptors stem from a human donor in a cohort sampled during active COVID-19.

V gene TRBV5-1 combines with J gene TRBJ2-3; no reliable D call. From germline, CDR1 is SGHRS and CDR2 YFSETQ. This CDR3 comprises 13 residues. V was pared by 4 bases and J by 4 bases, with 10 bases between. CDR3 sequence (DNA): TGCGCCAGCAGCACCCAGACTGCAGATACGCAGTATTTT. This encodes CASSTQTADTQYF.

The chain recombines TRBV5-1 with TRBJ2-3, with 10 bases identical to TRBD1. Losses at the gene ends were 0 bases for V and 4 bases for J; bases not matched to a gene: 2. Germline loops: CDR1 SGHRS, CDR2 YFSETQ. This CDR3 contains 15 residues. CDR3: CASSLGTGGADTQYF. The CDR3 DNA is TGCGCCAGCAGCTTGGGGACAGGGGGTGCAGATACGCAGTATTTT.

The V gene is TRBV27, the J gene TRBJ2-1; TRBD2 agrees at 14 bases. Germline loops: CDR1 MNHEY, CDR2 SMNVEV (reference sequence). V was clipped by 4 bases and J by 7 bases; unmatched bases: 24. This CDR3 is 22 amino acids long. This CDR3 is CASSSYPPGLAGASGFGNEQFF. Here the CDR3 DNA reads TGTGCCAGCAGTTCCTACCCACCGGGACTAGCGGGAGCTTCGGGTTTTGGTAATGAGCAGTTCTTC.

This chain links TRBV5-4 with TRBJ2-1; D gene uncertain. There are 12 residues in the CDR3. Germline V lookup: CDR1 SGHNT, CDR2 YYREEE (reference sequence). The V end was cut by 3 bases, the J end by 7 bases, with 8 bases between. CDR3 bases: TGTGCCAGCAGCTCCTTAGAAAATGAGCAGTTCTTC. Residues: CASSSLENEQFF.

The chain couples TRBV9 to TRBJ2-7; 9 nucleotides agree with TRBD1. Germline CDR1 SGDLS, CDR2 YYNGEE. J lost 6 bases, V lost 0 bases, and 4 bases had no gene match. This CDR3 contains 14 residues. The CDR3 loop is CASSVVGQGTEQYF. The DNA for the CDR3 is TGTGCCAGCAGCGTAGTGGGACAGGGAACCGAGCAGTACTTC. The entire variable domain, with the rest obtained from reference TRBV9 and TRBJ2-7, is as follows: DSGVTQTPKHLITATGQRVTLRCSPRSGDLSVYWYQQSLDQGLQFLIQYYNGEERAKGNILERFSAQQFPDLHSELNLSSLELGDSALYFCASSVVGQGTEQYFGPGTRLTVT.

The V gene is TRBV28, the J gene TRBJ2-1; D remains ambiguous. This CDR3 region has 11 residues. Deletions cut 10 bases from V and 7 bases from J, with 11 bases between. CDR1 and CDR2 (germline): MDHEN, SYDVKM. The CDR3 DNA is TGTGCCACGGAGACTTGGAATGAGCAGTTCTTC. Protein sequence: CATETWNEQFF.

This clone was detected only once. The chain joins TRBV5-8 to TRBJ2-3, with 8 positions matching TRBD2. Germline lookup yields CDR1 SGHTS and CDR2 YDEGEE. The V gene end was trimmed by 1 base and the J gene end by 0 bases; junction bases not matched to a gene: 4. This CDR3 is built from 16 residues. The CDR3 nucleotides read TGTGCCAGCAGCTTGCCCGGGAGGGGGAGCACAGATACGCAGTATTTT. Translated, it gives CASSLPGRGSTDTQYF.

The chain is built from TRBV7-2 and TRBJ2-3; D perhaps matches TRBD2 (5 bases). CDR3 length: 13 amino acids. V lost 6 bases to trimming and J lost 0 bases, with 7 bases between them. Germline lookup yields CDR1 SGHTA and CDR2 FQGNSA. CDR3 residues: CASRRTSTDTQYF. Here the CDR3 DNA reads TGTGCCAGCAGGAGGACTAGCACAGATACGCAGTATTTT.

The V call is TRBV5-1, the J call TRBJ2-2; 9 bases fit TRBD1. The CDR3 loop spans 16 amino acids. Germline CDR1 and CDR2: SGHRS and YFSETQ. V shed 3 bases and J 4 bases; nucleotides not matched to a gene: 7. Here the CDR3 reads CASSSPGQGSTGELFF. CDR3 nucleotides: TGCGCCAGCAGCTCCCCGGGACAGGGCAGCACCGGGGAGCTGTTTTTT.

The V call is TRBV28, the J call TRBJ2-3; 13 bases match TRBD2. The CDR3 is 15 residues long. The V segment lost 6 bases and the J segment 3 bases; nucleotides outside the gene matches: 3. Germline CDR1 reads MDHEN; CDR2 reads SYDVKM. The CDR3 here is CASSRGLAGTDTQYF. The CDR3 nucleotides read TGTGCCAGCAGCCGGGGACTAGCGGGGACAGATACGCAGTATTTT.

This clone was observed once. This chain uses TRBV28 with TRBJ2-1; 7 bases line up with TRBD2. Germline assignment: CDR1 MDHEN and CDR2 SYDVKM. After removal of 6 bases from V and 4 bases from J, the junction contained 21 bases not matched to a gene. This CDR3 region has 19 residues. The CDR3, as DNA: TGTGCCAGCAGCCAACAAGTTTGGAGCGGGACGGTGGTGTACAATGAGCAGTTCTTC. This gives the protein CASSQQVWSGTVVYNEQFF.

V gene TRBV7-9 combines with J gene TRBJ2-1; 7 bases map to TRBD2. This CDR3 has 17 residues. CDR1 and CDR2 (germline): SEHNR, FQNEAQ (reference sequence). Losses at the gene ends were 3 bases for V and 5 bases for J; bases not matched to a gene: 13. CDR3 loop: CASSFGAGVSPDNEQFF. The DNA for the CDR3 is TGTGCCAGCAGCTTCGGGGCGGGAGTTTCCCCCGACAATGAGCAGTTCTTC.

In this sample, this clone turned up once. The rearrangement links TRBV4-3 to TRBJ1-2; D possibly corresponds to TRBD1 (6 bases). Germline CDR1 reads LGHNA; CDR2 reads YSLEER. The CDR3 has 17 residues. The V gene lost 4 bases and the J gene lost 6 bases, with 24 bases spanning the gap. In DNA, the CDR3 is TGCGCCAGCAGCCCAACCCAGGGGCAGGGCATCTACGATGGCTACACCTTC. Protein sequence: CASSPTQGQGIYDGYTF.

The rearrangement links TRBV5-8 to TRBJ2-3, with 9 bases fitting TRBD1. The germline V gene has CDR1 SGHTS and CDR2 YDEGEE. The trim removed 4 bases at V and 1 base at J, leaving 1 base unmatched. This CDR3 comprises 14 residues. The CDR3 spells CASSRDRGTDTQYF. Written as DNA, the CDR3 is TGTGCCAGCAGCCGGGACAGGGGCACAGATACGCAGTATTTT.

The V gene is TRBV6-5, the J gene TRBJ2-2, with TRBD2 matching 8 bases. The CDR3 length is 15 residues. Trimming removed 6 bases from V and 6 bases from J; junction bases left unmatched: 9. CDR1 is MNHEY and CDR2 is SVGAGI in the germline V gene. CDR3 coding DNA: TGTGCCAGCAGAATCACCGGGAGGGCCCCCGGGGAGCTGTTTTTT. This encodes CASRITGRAPGELFF.

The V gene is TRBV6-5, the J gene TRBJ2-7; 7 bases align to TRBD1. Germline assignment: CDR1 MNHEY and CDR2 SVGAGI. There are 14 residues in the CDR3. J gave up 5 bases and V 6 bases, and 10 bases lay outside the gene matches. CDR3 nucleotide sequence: TGTGCCAGCAGACCCGACAGGGTCGCCCACGAGCAGTACTTC. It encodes CASRPDRVAHEQYF.

The chain's CDR3 is CASRQGRSYNEQFF. CDR3 DNA sequence: TGTGCCAGCAGACAGGGAAGATCCTACAATGAGCAGTTCTTC. The V and J genes are TRBV27 and TRBJ2-1; D may be TRBD1 (6 bases). V lost 6 bases, J lost 1 base, and 10 bases lay in between. The CDR3 has 14 amino acids. Germline-derived CDR1 and CDR2 are MNHEY and SMNVEV (reference sequence).

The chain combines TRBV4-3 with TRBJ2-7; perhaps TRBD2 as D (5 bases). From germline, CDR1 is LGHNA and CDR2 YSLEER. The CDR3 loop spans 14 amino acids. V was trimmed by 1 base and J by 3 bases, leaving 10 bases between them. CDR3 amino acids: CASSQAREDYEQYF. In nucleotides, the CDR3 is TGCGCCAGCAGCCAAGCGAGGGAAGACTACGAGCAGTACTTC.

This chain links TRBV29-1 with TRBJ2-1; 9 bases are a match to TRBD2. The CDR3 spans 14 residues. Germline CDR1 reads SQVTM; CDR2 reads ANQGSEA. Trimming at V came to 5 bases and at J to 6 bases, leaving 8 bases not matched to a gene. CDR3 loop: CSVSGTSSINEQFF. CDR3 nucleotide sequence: TGCAGCGTTTCCGGGACTAGCTCGATCAATGAGCAGTTCTTC.